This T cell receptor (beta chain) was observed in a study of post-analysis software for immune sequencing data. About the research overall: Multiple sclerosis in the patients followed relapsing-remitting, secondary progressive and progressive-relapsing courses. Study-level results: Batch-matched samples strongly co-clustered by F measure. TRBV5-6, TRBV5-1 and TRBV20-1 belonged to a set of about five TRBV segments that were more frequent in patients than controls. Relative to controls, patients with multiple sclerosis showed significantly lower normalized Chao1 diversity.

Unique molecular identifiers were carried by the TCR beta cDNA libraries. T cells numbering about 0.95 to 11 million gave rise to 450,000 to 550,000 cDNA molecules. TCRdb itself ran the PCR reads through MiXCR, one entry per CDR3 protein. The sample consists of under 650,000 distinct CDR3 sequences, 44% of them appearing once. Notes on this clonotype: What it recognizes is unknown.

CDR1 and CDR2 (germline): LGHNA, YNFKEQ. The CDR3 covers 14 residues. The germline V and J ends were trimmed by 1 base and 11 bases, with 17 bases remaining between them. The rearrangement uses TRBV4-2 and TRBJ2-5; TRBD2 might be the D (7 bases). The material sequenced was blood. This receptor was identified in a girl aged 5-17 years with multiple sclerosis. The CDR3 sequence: CASSQGGQGREQYF. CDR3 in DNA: TGTGCCAGCAGCCAAGGCGGGCAGGGGAGGGAGCAGTACTTC.